This T cell receptor beta chain emerged from a study of OX40 agonist ivuxolimab in advanced cancers. Study-level points and caveats: On average, CD8+ T cells showed a greater number of expanded clones than CD4+. In the expanded peripheral T cells, antigen specificity was never determined.

V lost 0 bases, J lost 0 bases, and 12 bases stayed unmatched. Germline values: CDR1 SGHRS, CDR2 YFSETQ. This CDR3 is built from 20 residues. For this clone: Its antigen is not identified.

Only in-frame clones appear in the TCRdb table, and some are missing; sequencing was by immunoSEQ multiplex PCR. The sample shows tens of thousands of clones, about 87% of them seen only once. This TCR came from an adult with an advanced solid tumor such as melanoma, head and neck, liver or kidney cancer. The sample here was CD4+ or CD8+ T cells sorted from blood, taken in a trial of the OX40 agonist ivuxolimab. The chain employs TRBV5-1 and TRBJ2-1; 10 bases fit TRBD1. The CDR3 DNA reads TGCGCCAGCAGCTTGGAGAGACAGGGGGCTCTGACGAGCTCCTACAATGAGCAGTTCTTC. This codes for CASSLERQGALTSSYNEQFF.